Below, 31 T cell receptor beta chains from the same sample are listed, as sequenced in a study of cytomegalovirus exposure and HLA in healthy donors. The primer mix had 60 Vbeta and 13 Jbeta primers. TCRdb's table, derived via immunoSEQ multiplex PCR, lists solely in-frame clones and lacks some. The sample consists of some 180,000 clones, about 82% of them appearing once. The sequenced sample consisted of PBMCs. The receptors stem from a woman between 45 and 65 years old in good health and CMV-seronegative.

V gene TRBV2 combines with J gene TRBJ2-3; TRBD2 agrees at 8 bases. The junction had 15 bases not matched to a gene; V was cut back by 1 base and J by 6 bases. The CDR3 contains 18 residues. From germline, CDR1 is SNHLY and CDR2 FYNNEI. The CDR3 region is CASSEVGETSEFWDTQYF. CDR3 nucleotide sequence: TGTGCCAGCAGTGAAGTAGGAGAGACTAGCGAGTTTTGGGATACGCAGTATTTT.

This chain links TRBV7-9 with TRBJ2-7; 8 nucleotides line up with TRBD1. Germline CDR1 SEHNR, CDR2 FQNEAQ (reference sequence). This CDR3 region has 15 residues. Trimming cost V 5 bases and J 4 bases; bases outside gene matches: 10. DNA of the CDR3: TGTGCCAGCAGCGACATAGACAGGGGACTTTACGAGCAGTACTTC. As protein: CASSDIDRGLYEQYF.

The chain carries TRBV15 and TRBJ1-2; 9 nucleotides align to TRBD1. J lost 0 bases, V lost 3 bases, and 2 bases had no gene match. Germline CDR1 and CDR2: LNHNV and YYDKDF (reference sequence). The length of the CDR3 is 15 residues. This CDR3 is CATSSRDRANYGYTF. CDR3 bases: TGTGCCACCAGCAGCCGGGACAGGGCTAACTATGGCTACACCTTC.

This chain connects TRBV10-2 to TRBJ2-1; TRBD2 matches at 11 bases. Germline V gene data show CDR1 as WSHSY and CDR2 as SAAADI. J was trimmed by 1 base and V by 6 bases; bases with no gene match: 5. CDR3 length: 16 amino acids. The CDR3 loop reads CASSRTSGSSYNEQFF. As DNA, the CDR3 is TGCGCCAGCAGCAGGACTAGCGGGTCTTCCTACAATGAGCAGTTCTTC.

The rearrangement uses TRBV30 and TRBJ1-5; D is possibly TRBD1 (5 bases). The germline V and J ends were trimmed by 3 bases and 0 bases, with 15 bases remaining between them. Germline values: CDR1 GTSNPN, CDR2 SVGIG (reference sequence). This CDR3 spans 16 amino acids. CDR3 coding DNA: TGTGCCTGGAGCCAATACGGGGGTTCTAGCAATCAGCCCCAGCATTTT. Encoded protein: CAWSQYGGSSNQPQHF.

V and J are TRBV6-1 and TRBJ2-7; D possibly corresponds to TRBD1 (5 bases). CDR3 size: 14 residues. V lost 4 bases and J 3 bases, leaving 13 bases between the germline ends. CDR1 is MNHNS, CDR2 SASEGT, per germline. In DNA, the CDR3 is TGTGCCAGCAGTGCAGGACAATTAATCTACGAGCAGTACTTC. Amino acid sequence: CASSAGQLIYEQYF.

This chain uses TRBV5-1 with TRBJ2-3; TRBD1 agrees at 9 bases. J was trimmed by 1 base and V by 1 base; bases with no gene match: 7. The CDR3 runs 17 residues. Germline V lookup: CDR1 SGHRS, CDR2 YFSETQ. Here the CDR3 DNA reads TGCGCCAGCAGCTTGTTGTGGACAGGGGATGGCACAGATACGCAGTATTTT. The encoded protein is CASSLLWTGDGTDTQYF.

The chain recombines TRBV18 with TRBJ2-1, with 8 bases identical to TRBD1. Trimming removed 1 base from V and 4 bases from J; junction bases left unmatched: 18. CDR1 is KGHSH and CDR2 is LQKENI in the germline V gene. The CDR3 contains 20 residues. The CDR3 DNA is TGTGCCAGCTCACCACTCTCCTACCCCGGACAGGGACCAGATTACAATGAGCAGTTCTTC. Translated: CASSPLSYPGQGPDYNEQFF.

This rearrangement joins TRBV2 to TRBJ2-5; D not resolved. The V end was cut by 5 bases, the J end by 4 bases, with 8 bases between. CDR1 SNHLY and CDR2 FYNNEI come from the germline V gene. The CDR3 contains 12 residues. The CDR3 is CASSQEPETQYF. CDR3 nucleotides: TGTGCCAGCAGTCAAGAGCCAGAGACCCAGTACTTC.

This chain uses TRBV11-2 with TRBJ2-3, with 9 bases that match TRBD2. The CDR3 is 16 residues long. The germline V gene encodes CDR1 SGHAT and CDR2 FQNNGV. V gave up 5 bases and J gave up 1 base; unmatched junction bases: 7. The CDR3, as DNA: TGTGCCAGCAGCCCCCAGACTAGCGGACGCACAGATACGCAGTATTTT. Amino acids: CASSPQTSGRTDTQYF.

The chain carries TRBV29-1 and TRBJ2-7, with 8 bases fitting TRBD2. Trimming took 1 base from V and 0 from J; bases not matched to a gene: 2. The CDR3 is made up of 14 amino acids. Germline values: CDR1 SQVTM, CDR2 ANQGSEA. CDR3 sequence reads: CSVEAGGRSYEQYF. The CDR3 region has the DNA TGCAGCGTTGAAGCGGGAGGGCGCTCCTACGAGCAGTACTTC.

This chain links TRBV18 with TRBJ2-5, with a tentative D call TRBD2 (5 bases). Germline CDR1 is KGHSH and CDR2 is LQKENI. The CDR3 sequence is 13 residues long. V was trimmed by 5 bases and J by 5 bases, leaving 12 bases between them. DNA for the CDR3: TGTGCCAGCTCAAACGGGATGCAGGAGACCCAGTACTTC. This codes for CASSNGMQETQYF. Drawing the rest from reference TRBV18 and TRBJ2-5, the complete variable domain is NAGVMQNPRHLVRRRGQEARLRCSPMKGHSHVYWYRQLPEEGLKFMVYLQKENIIDESGMPKERFSAEFPKEGPSILRIQQVVRGDSAAYFCASSNGMQETQYFGPGTRLLVL.

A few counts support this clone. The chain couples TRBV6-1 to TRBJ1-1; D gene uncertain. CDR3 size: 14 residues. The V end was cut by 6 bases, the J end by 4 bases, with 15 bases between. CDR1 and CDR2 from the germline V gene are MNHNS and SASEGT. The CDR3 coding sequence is TGTGCCAGCAGCCTGACCTTAAGGAGCACTGAAGCTTTCTTT. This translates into CASSLTLRSTEAFF.

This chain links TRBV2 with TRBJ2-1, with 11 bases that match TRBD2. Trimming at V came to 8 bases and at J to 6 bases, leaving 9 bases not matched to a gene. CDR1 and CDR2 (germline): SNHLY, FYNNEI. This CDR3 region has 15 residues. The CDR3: CASQEGLAVSNEQFF. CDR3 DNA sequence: TGTGCCAGCCAGGAGGGACTAGCGGTCTCCAATGAGCAGTTCTTC.

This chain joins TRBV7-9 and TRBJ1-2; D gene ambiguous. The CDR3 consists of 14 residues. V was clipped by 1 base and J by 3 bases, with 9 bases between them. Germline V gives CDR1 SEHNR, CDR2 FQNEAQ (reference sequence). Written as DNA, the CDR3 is TGTGCCAGCAGCTTAGTTTCGGGTTACTATGGCTACACCTTC. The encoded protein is CASSLVSGYYGYTF.

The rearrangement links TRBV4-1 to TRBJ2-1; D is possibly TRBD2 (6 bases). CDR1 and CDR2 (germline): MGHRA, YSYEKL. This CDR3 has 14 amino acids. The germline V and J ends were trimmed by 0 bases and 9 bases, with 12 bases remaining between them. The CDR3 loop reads CASSQDALAGEQFF. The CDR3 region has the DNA TGCGCCAGCAGCCAAGATGCACTAGCAGGTGAGCAGTTCTTC.

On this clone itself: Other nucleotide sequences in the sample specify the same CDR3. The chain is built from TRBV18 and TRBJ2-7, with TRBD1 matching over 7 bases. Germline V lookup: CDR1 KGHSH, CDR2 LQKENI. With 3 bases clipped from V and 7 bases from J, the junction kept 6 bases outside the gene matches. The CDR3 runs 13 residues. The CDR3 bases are TGTGCCAGCTCACCTCAGACAGGGAATGAGCAGTACTTC. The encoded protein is CASSPQTGNEQYF.

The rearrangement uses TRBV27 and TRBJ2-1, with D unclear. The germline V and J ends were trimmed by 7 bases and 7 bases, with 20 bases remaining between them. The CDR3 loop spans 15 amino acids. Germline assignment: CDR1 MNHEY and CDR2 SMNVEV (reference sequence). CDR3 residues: CASTLGTPPGNEQFF. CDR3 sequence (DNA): TGTGCCAGCACCCTAGGAACCCCTCCTGGGAATGAGCAGTTCTTC.

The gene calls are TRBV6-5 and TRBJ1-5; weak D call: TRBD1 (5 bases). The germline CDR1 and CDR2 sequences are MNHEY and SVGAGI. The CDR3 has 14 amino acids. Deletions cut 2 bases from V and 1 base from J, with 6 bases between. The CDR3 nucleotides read TGTGCCAGCAGTTACGGACAAAGCAATCAGCCCCAGCATTTT. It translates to CASSYGQSNQPQHF.

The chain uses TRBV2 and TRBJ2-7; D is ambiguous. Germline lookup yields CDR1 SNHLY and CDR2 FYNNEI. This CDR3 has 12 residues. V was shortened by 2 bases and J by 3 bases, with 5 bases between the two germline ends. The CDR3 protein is CASSERVYEQYF. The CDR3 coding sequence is TGTGCCAGCAGTGAAAGAGTCTACGAGCAGTACTTC.

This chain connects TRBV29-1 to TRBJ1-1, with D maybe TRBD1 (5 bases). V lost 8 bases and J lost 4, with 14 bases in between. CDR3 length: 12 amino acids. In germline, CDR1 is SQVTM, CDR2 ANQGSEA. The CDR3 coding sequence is TGCAGCTCCCAGGGTAGGTTCACTGAAGCTTTCTTT. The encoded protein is CSSQGRFTEAFF. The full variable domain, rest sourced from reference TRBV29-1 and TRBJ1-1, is SAVISQKPSRDICQRGTSLTIQCQVDSQVTMMFWYRQQPGQSLTLIATANQGSEATYESGFVIDKFPISRPNLTFSTLTVSNMSPEDSSIYLCSSQGRFTEAFFGQGTRLTVV.

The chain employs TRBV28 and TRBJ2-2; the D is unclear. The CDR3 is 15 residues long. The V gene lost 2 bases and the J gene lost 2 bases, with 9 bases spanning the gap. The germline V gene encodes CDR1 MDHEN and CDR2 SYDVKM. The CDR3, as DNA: TGTGCCAGCAGTTTACTAGGAACAAACACCGGGGAGCTGTTTTTT. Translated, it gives CASSLLGTNTGELFF.

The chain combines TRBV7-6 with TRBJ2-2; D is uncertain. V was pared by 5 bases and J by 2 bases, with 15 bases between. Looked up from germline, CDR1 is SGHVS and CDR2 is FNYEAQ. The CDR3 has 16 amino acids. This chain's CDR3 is CASSPESSVNTGELFF. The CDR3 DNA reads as TGTGCCAGCAGCCCTGAGTCGTCCGTTAACACCGGGGAGCTGTTTTTT.

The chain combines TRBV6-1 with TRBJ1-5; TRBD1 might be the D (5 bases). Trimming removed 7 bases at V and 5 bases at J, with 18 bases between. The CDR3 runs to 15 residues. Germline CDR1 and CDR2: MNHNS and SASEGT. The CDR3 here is CASTDGGGRYQPQHF. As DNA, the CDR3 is TGTGCCAGCACCGATGGGGGGGGTCGCTATCAGCCCCAGCATTTT.

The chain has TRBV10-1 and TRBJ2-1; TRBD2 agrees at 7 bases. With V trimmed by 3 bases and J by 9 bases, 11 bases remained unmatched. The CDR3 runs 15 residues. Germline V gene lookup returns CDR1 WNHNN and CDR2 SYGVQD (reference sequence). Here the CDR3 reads CASSDGGSGGGEQFF. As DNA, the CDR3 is TGCGCCAGCAGTGATGGGGGTTCGGGCGGGGGTGAGCAGTTCTTC.

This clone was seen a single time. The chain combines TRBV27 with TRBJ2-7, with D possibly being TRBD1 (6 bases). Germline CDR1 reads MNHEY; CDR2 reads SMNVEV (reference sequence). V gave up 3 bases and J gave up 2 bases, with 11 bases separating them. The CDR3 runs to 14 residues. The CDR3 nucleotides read TGTGCCAGCAGTTTTGTCAGGGGAACCTACGAGCAGTACTTC. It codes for CASSFVRGTYEQYF.

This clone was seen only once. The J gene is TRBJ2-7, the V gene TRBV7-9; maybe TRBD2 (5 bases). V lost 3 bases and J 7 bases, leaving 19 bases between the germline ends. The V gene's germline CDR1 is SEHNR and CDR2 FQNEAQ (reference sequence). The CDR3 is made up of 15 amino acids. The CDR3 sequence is CASSLTGNVDREQYF. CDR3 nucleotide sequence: TGTGCCAGCAGCTTGACCGGGAACGTAGATCGAGAGCAGTACTTC. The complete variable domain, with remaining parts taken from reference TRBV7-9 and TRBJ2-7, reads DTGVSQNPRHKITKRGQNVTFRCDPISEHNRLYWYRQTLGQGPEFLTYFQNEAQLEKSRLLSDRFSAERPKGSFSTLEIQRTEQGDSAMYLCASSLTGNVDREQYFGPGTRLTVT.

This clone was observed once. This CDR3 reads CSVDGGLADTQYF. CDR3 coding DNA: TGCAGCGTTGATGGGGGACTTGCAGATACGCAGTATTTT. The chain couples TRBV29-1 to TRBJ2-3; D possibly corresponds to TRBD2 (6 bases). The V end was cut by 3 bases, the J end by 4 bases, with 11 bases between. This CDR3 contains 13 residues. Germline V gene data show CDR1 as SQVTM and CDR2 as ANQGSEA.

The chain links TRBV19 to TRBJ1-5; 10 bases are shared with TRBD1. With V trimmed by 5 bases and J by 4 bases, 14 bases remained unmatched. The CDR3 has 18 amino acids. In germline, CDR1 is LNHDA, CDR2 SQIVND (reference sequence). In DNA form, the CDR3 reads TGTGCCAGTAGTCGCCCCGCTAGGGGGACAGGGGTGAATCAGCCCCAGCATTTT. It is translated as CASSRPARGTGVNQPQHF.

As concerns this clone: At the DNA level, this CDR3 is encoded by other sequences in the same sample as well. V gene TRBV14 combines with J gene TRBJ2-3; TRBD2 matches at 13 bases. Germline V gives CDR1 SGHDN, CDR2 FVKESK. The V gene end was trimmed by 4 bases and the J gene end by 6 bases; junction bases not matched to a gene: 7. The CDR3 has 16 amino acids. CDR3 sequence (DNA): TGTGCCAGCAGCCTGAGACTAGCGGGAGGAACTGATACGCAGTATTTT. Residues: CASSLRLAGGTDTQYF.

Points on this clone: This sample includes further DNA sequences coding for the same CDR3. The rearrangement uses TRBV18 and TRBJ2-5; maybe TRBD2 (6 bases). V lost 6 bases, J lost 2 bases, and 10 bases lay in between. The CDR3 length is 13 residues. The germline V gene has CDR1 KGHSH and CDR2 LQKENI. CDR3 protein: CASSPGVQETQYF. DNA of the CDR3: TGTGCCAGCTCCCCGGGAGTTCAAGAGACCCAGTACTTC.